This section outlines one T cell receptor beta chain sequence together with its context. The CDR3 runs to 13 residues. The germline V gene has CDR1 MGHDK and CDR2 SYGVNS. V shed 5 bases and J shed 2 bases, with 8 bases lying between them. This specimen belongs to a study of blood T cell repertoires in COVID-19. As for the study in general: Researchers got acute and convalescent COVID-19 samples from the United States, Italy and Spain.

In the original processing: Amplified reference gene primers provided the basis for estimating nucleated cell counts. Profiled with immunoSEQ multiplex PCR; TCRdb holds only in-frame clones, not every one. That table is the source of V, J and clone size, and D and trimming were worked out from the DNA. The sample holds just over 250,000 clones, about nine tenths seen once. Sequencing used peripheral blood. This sequence originates from a man aged 35-49 years who had recovered from COVID-19. The gene calls are TRBV25-1 and TRBJ2-3, with a weak D call TRBD2 (5 bases). The CDR3 sequence: CASSSGNTDTQYF. In DNA, the CDR3 is TGTGCCAGCAGTTCGGGAAACACAGATACGCAGTATTTT.